This TCR beta chain is from a study of beta chain features in type 1 diabetes. Points from the study as a whole: Moderate but significant shortening of TCRB CDR3s was recorded in all four CD4+ subsets from Type 1 diabetes patients.

Germline CDR1 MGHRA, CDR2 YSYEKL. This CDR3 comprises 16 residues. V was trimmed by 1 base and J by 1 base, leaving 11 bases between them. Isolated RNA was reverse transcribed in full, so expressed TCRB transcripts were sequenced. The assay was immunoSEQ multiplex PCR, and TCRdb's table has in-frame clones only and misses some. The sample has 200,000 to 250,000 clones, approximately 14% seen once; the top ten hold roughly 0.019%. This clone was detected a few times. The target antigen is unknown. The TCR originated in a man aged 25 to 40 with type 1 diabetes. This chain joins TRBV4-1 and TRBJ2-4; tentative D call: TRBD2 (5 bases). Source material: naive CD4+ T cells from blood. The CDR3 DNA is TGCGCCAGCAGCCAAGTTCCTCGGGATGCCAAAAACATTCAGTACTTC. Protein sequence: CASSQVPRDAKNIQYF.